This paragraph covers one TCR beta chain sequence. Antigen specificity is unknown. This sample stems from a study of cytomegalovirus exposure and HLA in healthy donors. The CDR3 contains 17 residues. Losses at the gene ends were 3 bases for V and 6 bases for J; bases not matched to a gene: 13. Germline V CDR1 and CDR2: LGHNA, YSLEER. 13 Jbeta primers and 60 Vbeta primers were used for the PCR. The repertoire was sequenced with immunoSEQ multiplex PCR; TCRdb's copy has only in-frame clones and lacks some. The data contain fewer than 200,000 clones, around 80% of them singletons. Overall study findings and caveats: In a later analysis, V- and J-gene trimming of beta chains associated with a DCLRE1C missense variant, replicated independently. Compared with the roughly 700-donor mean, an Asian-associated ancestry cluster reportedly had fewer N-insertions, according to a later analysis.

The chain joins TRBV4-3 to TRBJ2-2; TRBD2 aligns across 7 bases. This clonotype originated in a woman aged 50 to 60 in good health and CMV-seropositive. The specimen was PBMCs. The CDR3 region is CASSHAGDRTVAGELFF. CDR3 DNA: TGCGCCAGCAGCCATGCGGGGGACCGGACGGTCGCCGGGGAGCTGTTTTTT.